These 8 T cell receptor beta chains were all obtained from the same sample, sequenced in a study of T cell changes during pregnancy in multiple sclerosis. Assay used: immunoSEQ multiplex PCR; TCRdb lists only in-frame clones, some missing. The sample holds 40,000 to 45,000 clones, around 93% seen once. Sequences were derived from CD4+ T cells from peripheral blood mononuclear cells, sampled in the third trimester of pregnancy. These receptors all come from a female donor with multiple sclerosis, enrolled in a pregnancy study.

CDR3 sequence: CASSRLAGGANTGELFF. The CDR3 DNA sequence: TGTGCCAGCAGCAGACTAGCGGGAGGCGCGAACACCGGGGAGCTGTTTTTT. This rearrangement joins TRBV7-2 to TRBJ2-2, with 13 bases that match TRBD2. After removal of 5 bases from V and 0 bases from J, the junction contained 3 bases not matched to a gene. This CDR3 comprises 17 residues. The germline gives CDR1 SGHTA, CDR2 FQGNSA.

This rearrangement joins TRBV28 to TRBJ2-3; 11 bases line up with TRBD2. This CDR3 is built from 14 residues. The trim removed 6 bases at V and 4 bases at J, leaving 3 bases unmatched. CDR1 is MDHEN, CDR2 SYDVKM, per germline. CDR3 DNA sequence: TGTGCCAGCAGAACTAGCGGGAGACCAGATACGCAGTATTTT. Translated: CASRTSGRPDTQYF. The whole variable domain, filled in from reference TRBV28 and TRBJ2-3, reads DVKVTQSSRYLVKRTGEKVFLECVQDMDHENMFWYRQDPGLGLRLIYFSYDVKMKEKGDIPEGYSVSREKKERFSLILESASTNQTSMYLCASRTSGRPDTQYFGPGTRLTVL.

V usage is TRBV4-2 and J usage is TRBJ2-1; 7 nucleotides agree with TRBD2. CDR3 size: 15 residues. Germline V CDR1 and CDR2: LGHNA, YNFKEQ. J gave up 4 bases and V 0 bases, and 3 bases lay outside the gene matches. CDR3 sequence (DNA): TGTGCCAGCAGCCAAGAAAGCGGGATTTACAATGAGCAGTTCTTC. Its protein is CASSQESGIYNEQFF.

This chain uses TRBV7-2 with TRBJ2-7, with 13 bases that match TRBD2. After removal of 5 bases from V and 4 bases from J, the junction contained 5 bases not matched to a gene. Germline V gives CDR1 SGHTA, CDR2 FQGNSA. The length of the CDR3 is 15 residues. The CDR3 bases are TGTGCCAGCAGCATAGGGACTAGCGGGGTGTACGAGCAGTACTTC. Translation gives CASSIGTSGVYEQYF.

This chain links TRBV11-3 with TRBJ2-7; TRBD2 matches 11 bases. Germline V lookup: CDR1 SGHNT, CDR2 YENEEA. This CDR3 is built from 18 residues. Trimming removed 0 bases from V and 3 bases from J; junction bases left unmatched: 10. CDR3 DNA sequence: TGTGCCAGCAGCTTAGATTCCCAGACTAGCGGGATTGTCTACGAGCAGTACTTC. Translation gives CASSLDSQTSGIVYEQYF.

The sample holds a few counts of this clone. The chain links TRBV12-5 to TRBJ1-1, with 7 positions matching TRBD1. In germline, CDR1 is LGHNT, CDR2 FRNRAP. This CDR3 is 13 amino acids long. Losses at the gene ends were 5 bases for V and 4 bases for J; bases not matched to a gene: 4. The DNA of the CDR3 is TGTGCTAGTGGTCTGACAGGGTTCACTGAAGCTTTCTTT. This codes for CASGLTGFTEAFF.

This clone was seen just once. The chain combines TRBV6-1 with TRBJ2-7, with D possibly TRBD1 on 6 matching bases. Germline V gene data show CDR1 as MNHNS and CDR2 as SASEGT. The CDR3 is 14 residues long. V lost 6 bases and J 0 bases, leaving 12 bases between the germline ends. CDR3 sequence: CASRDQGNSYEQYF. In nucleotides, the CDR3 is TGTGCCAGCAGAGATCAGGGGAACTCCTACGAGCAGTACTTC.

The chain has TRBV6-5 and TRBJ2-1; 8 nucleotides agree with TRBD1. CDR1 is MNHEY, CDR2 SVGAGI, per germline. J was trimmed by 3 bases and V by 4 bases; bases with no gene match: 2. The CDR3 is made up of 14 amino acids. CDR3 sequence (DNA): TGTGCCAGCAGTTTCAGGGGGCTCTACAATGAGCAGTTCTTC. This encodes CASSFRGLYNEQFF.